The source of this T cell receptor (beta chain) is a study of control samples from healthy donors and cancer patients. Only in-frame clones appear in the TCRdb table, and some are missing; sequencing was by immunoSEQ multiplex PCR. The sample consists of around 120,000 clones, roughly nine tenths of them appearing once. The V segment lost 7 bases and the J segment 8 bases; nucleotides outside the gene matches: 5. The CDR3 totals 11 residues. From germline, CDR1 is DFQATT and CDR2 SNEGSKA (reference sequence). The chain couples TRBV20-1 to TRBJ2-1, with TRBD2 matching over 7 bases. This TCR came from a woman under 30 in good health. Input material: blood. CDR3 protein: CSGAGNDEQFF. CDR3 nucleotides: TGCAGTGGAGCGGGAAACGATGAGCAGTTCTTC.